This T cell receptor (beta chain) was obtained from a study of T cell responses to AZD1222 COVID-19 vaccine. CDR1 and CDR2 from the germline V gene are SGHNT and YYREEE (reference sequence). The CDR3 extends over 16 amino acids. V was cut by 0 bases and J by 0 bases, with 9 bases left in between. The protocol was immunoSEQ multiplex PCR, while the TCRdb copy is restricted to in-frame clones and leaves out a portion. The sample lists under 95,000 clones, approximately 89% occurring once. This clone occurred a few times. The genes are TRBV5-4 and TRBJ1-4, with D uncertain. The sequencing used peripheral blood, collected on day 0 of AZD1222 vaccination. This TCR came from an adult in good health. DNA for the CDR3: TGTGCCAGCAGCTTGGACAGTTTGACAACTAATGAAAAACTGTTTTTT. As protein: CASSLDSLTTNEKLFF.